Presented here are 25 T cell receptor beta chains from one specimen sequenced in a study of blood T cell repertoires in COVID-19. Profiling relied on immunoSEQ multiplex PCR, and the TCRdb table lists in-frame clones only, not all of them. The data show 300,000 to 400,000 clones, 85% to 90% seen once. The source material was PBMCs or T cells enriched from blood (not recorded which). All receptors derive from a woman younger than 30 who had recovered from COVID-19.

V usage is TRBV18 and J usage is TRBJ1-1; D is undetermined. Looked up from germline, CDR1 is KGHSH and CDR2 is LQKENI. The CDR3 covers 13 residues. Deletions cut 6 bases from V and 1 base from J, with 9 bases between. Written as DNA, the CDR3 is TGTGCCAGCTCTCACACCCGGAACACTGAAGCTTTCTTT. Protein: CASSHTRNTEAFF.

This CDR3 reads CASTRRQVDGGAFF. The DNA of the CDR3 is TGTGCCAGCACCCGAAGACAGGTGGATGGTGGAGCTTTCTTT. The chain carries TRBV6-5 and TRBJ1-1, with D possibly TRBD1 on 6 matching bases. CDR1 is MNHEY and CDR2 is SVGAGI in the germline V gene. The CDR3 has 14 amino acids. The V end lost 7 bases, the J end lost 10 bases, and 22 bases lay between the germline ends.

The chain uses TRBV30 and TRBJ1-5; D might be TRBD1 (6 bases). Trimming removed 2 bases at V and 2 bases at J, with 13 bases between. The CDR3 runs 15 residues. Germline V gives CDR1 GTSNPN, CDR2 SVGIG (reference sequence). CDR3 protein: CAWSLTSGGNQPQHF. The DNA of the CDR3 is TGTGCCTGGAGTCTCACCTCAGGGGGCAATCAGCCCCAGCATTTT.

This chain joins TRBV29-1 and TRBJ2-7, with D uncertain. V was pared by 0 bases and J by 0 bases, with 6 bases between. Germline assignment: CDR1 SQVTM and CDR2 ANQGSEA. The CDR3 has 13 residues. The CDR3 DNA is TGCAGCGTTGAAGAAAAGAGCTCCTACGAGCAGTACTTC. It specifies CSVEEKSSYEQYF.

The chain is built from TRBV29-1 and TRBJ2-7, with D unclear. The CDR3 contains 12 residues. Germline V gene lookup returns CDR1 SQVTM and CDR2 ANQGSEA. V was cut by 5 bases and J by 0 bases, with 8 bases left in between. The CDR3 here is CSVCWSSYEQYF. The DNA of the CDR3 is TGCAGCGTTTGCTGGAGCTCCTACGAGCAGTACTTC.

V gene TRBV4-2 combines with J gene TRBJ1-3, with a tentative D call TRBD1 (5 bases). V lost 2 bases and J 0 bases, leaving 17 bases between the germline ends. Germline CDR1 LGHNA, CDR2 YNFKEQ. The CDR3 is 18 amino acids. This CDR3 is CASSQFFTDRSSGNTIYF. Written as DNA, the CDR3 is TGTGCCAGCAGCCAATTCTTTACCGACAGATCCTCTGGAAACACCATATATTTT.

The chain couples TRBV10-2 to TRBJ2-3, with unresolved D. Germline loops: CDR1 WSHSY, CDR2 SAAADI. V was pared by 5 bases and J by 5 bases, with 8 bases between. This CDR3 spans 12 amino acids. The CDR3 DNA sequence: TGCGCCAGCAGTTTCGCGGTAGATACGCAGTATTTT. It is translated as CASSFAVDTQYF.

The J gene is TRBJ1-1, the V gene TRBV4-3; D gene unclear. CDR3 length equals 13 residues. The V gene's germline CDR1 is LGHNA and CDR2 YSLEER. With 0 bases removed from V and 10 bases from J, the gap between germline ends came to 12 bases. CDR3 sequence: CASSQDGRSGAFF. The CDR3 nucleotides read TGCGCCAGCAGCCAAGATGGGAGGTCTGGAGCTTTCTTT.

This chain joins TRBV5-1 and TRBJ2-2; 10 bases fit TRBD1. CDR1 SGHRS and CDR2 YFSETQ come from the germline V gene. J gave up 7 bases and V 3 bases, and 3 bases lay outside the gene matches. This CDR3 spans 14 amino acids. The CDR3 nucleotides read TGCGCCAGCAGCTCGGGACAGGGGTACGGGGAGCTGTTTTTT. Its protein is CASSSGQGYGELFF.

The CDR3 is CASSLVWGGSTYEQYF. The CDR3 nucleotides read TGCGCCAGCAGCTTGGTTTGGGGAGGGAGTACCTACGAGCAGTACTTC. The rearrangement links TRBV5-1 to TRBJ2-7, with 7 bases fitting TRBD2. After removal of 0 bases from V and 2 bases from J, the junction contained 8 bases not matched to a gene. This CDR3 spans 16 amino acids. Germline CDR1 and CDR2: SGHRS and YFSETQ.

This chain joins TRBV3-1 (or the pseudogene TRBV3-2) and TRBJ2-5, with D possibly being TRBD1 (5 bases). This CDR3 has 17 amino acids. The ends were cut back, 0 bases at V and 4 bases at J, with 18 bases in the middle. In germline, CDR1 is LGHDT, CDR2 YNNKEL (reference sequence). The CDR3 nucleotides are TGTGCCAGCAGCCAAGATGTTAAAGGGGCTAGACGAGAGACCCAGTACTTC. Encoded protein: CASSQDVKGARRETQYF.

CDR3 residues: CASSYFPGSGNTIYF. DNA of the CDR3: TGTGCCAGCAGTTACTTCCCCGGCTCTGGAAACACCATATATTTT. V usage is TRBV6-2 or TRBV6-3 and J usage is TRBJ1-3; no clear D gene. The CDR3 is 15 amino acids. Germline V lookup: CDR1 MNHEY, CDR2 SVGEGT. The V and J ends lost 1 base and 0 bases respectively, with 7 bases between them.

This clone was recorded once. The chain joins TRBV7-2 to TRBJ2-3; TRBD1 matches at 7 bases. Germline V gene data show CDR1 as SGHTA and CDR2 as FQGNSA. The ends lost 4 bases at V and 6 bases at J; junction bases unmatched: 7. The length of the CDR3 is 14 residues. As DNA, the CDR3 is TGTGCCAGCAGCTCCCGGACAGGAGCCGATACGCAGTATTTT. It codes for CASSSRTGADTQYF. Drawing the rest from reference TRBV7-2 and TRBJ2-3, the complete variable domain is GAGVSQSPSNKVTEKGKDVELRCDPISGHTALYWYRQSLGQGLEFLIYFQGNSAPDKSGLPSDRFSAERTGGSVSTLTIQRTQQEDSAVYLCASSSRTGADTQYFGPGTRLTVL.

The rearrangement uses TRBV21-1 and TRBJ1-1; the table's D call, TRBD1, was not checked against the DNA. TRBV21-1 is a known pseudogene. The CDR3 runs to 15 residues. The CDR3 region is CASSKGGQLNTEAFF. Here the CDR3 DNA reads TGTGCCAGCAGCAAAGGAGGACAGCTGAACACTGAAGCTTTCTTT.

This sequence joins TRBV5-1 and TRBJ1-2; a possible D gene is TRBD1 (6 bases). The CDR3 runs 13 residues. Germline lookup yields CDR1 SGHRS and CDR2 YFSETQ. Trimming left V 5 bases short and J 3 bases short, with 11 bases between. CDR3 region: CASRATGYYGYTF. CDR3 nucleotide sequence: TGCGCCAGCAGAGCGACAGGCTACTATGGCTACACCTTC.

This rearrangement joins TRBV6-2 or TRBV6-3 to TRBJ2-7; D not certain. From germline, CDR1 is MNHEY and CDR2 SVGEGT. The CDR3 covers 17 residues. Trimming pared 0 bases from V and 5 bases from J, leaving 20 bases between. DNA for the CDR3: TGTGCCAGCAGTTACTCGAGCTGGCAAATTTCGGAGCACGAGCAGTACTTC. It codes for CASSYSSWQISEHEQYF.

The chain carries TRBV5-1 and TRBJ1-4, with 11 nucleotides matching TRBD1. CDR1 and CDR2 (germline): SGHRS, YFSETQ. This CDR3 has 23 amino acids. V gave up 4 bases and J gave up 2 bases; unmatched junction bases: 25. The CDR3 here is CASSPTGLTYLQDRGLTNEKLFF. The CDR3 DNA reads as TGCGCCAGCAGCCCTACCGGCCTCACCTACCTCCAGGACAGGGGGCTTACTAATGAAAAACTGTTTTTT.

The V and J genes are TRBV9 and TRBJ1-6; a possible D gene is TRBD1 (5 bases). The CDR3 has 14 residues. From germline, CDR1 is SGDLS and CDR2 YYNGEE. With 2 bases removed from V and 10 bases from J, the gap between germline ends came to 13 bases. CDR3 DNA sequence: TGTGCCAGCAGCGTGGGGACTCTTGTGTCACCCCTCCACTTT. It encodes CASSVGTLVSPLHF.

A remark on this clone: At the DNA level, this CDR3 is encoded by other sequences in the same sample as well. The chain uses TRBV5-1 and TRBJ1-1; D not certain. Trimming took 2 bases from V and 1 from J, leaving 9 bases between them. CDR3 size: 14 residues. Germline V gives CDR1 SGHRS, CDR2 YFSETQ. The CDR3: CASSLIGENTEAFF. CDR3 DNA: TGCGCCAGCAGCTTAATCGGAGAGAACACTGAAGCTTTCTTT.

The rearrangement links TRBV5-4 to TRBJ1-2, with D possibly being TRBD1 (5 bases). V was trimmed by 4 bases and J by 3 bases, leaving 13 bases between them. Looked up from germline, CDR1 is SGHNT and CDR2 is YYREEE (reference sequence). The CDR3 totals 14 residues. The CDR3 DNA reads TGTGCCAGCAGCGCCTGGGGCACTTACTATGGCTACACCTTC. This codes for CASSAWGTYYGYTF. Looking up the rest from reference TRBV5-4 and TRBJ1-2 gives the full variable domain: ETGVTQSPTHLIKTRGQQVTLRCSSQSGHNTVSWYQQALGQGPQFIFQYYREEENGRGNFPPRFSGLQFPNYSSELNVNALELDDSALYLCASSAWGTYYGYTFGSGTRLTVV.

V is TRBV19 and J is TRBJ2-7; 7 bases align to TRBD2. Losses at the gene ends were 6 bases for V and 0 bases for J; bases not matched to a gene: 8. Per the germline V gene, CDR1 is LNHDA and CDR2 is SQIVND (reference sequence). The CDR3 has 15 residues. The CDR3 reads CASSSVPSGSYEQYF. CDR3 DNA: TGTGCCAGTAGCTCCGTCCCTAGCGGCTCCTACGAGCAGTACTTC.

V is TRBV19 and J is TRBJ1-1; TRBD1 agrees at 7 bases. From germline, CDR1 is LNHDA and CDR2 SQIVND (reference sequence). This CDR3 spans 15 amino acids. The trim removed 7 bases at V and 4 bases at J, leaving 12 bases unmatched. Here the CDR3 DNA reads TGTGCCAGTACCAGACTTGAGGGGGCGATCACTGAAGCTTTCTTT. This encodes CASTRLEGAITEAFF.

The chain recombines TRBV6-5 with TRBJ1-1, with D maybe TRBD1 (5 bases). This CDR3 has 14 amino acids. Germline lookup yields CDR1 MNHEY and CDR2 SVGAGI. The V end lost 6 bases, the J end lost 4 bases, and 15 bases lay between the germline ends. The CDR3 sequence is CASSPLWGSTEAFF. CDR3 nucleotide sequence: TGTGCCAGCAGCCCATTGTGGGGCTCCACTGAAGCTTTCTTT.

This chain joins TRBV6-2 or TRBV6-3 and TRBJ1-5; D gene uncertain. The CDR3 runs to 13 residues. V lost 6 bases and J lost 8, with 14 bases in between. Germline V gene lookup returns CDR1 MNHEY and CDR2 SVGEGT. In DNA form, the CDR3 reads TGTGCCAGCAGCTCTCCGGGGATCGAGCCCCAGCATTTT. Its translation is CASSSPGIEPQHF.

This clone has only a few counts. The chain recombines TRBV30 with TRBJ2-2, with D possibly being TRBD1 (6 bases). Germline loops: CDR1 GTSNPN, CDR2 SVGIG (reference sequence). Trimming took 1 base from V and 4 from J, leaving 10 bases between them. This CDR3 has 14 residues. CDR3: CAWSGQGSTGELFF. In DNA, the CDR3 is TGTGCCTGGAGTGGCCAGGGGTCCACCGGGGAGCTGTTTTTT.